The 23 T cell receptor beta chains reported below all come from one sample, sequenced in a study of CD8 T cells in Susac syndrome. Reverse transcription of 0.5 to 1 ug RNA was performed with random hexamers. TCRdb recomputed calls from the immunoSEQ multiplex PCR reads with MiXCR, one row per CDR3 protein. The data hold a few hundred thousand distinct CDR3 sequences, with around 96% observed a single time. Sequences were obtained from CD4+ T cells from PBMCs. All receptors come from a human donor with multiple sclerosis.

V gene TRBV2 combines with J gene TRBJ2-3, with a tentative D call TRBD2 (5 bases). This CDR3 has 15 amino acids. CDR1 and CDR2 (germline): SNHLY, FYNNEI. V dropped 7 bases and J dropped 5 bases, with 19 bases sitting between them. DNA for the CDR3: TGTGCCAGCAACCTCGGAGCGGTTGGGGTAGATACGCAGTATTTT. Encoded protein: CASNLGAVGVDTQYF.

This chain joins TRBV2 and TRBJ1-5; D is undetermined. CDR3 length: 15 residues. Germline V gene data show CDR1 as SNHLY and CDR2 as FYNNEI. V dropped 3 bases and J dropped 4 bases, with 13 bases sitting between them. CDR3 DNA sequence: TGTGCCAGCAGTGAGTTCATACGACGGAATCAGCCCCAGCATTTT. It translates to CASSEFIRRNQPQHF.

J is TRBJ2-3 and V is TRBV11-2, with a weak D call TRBD1 (5 bases). The V and J ends lost 1 base and 4 bases respectively, with 12 bases between them. Per the germline V gene, CDR1 is SGHAT and CDR2 is FQNNGV. This CDR3 is built from 15 residues. The CDR3 sequence is CASSLGGLRADTQYF. Written as DNA, the CDR3 is TGTGCCAGCAGCTTAGGGGGCCTTAGGGCAGATACGCAGTATTTT.

V gene TRBV19 combines with J gene TRBJ1-6; 7 bases are shared with TRBD1. The CDR3 sequence is 15 residues long. Germline loops: CDR1 LNHDA, CDR2 SQIVND (reference sequence). J lost 2 bases, V lost 3 bases, and 1 base had no gene match. CDR3 in DNA: TGTGCCAGTAGTATTGGGACAGCCTATAATTCACCCCTCCACTTT. Amino acids: CASSIGTAYNSPLHF. Supplemented by reference TRBV19 and TRBJ1-6, the full variable domain reads DGGITQSPKYLFRKEGQNVTLSCEQNLNHDAMYWYRQDPGQGLRLIYYSQIVNDFQKGDIAEGYSVSREKKESFPLTVTSAQKNPTAFYLCASSIGTAYNSPLHFGNGTRLTVT.

V usage is TRBV20-1 and J usage is TRBJ2-7; a weak D match, TRBD2 (6 bases). Germline V gene lookup returns CDR1 DFQATT and CDR2 SNEGSKA (reference sequence). Between the trimmed V and J ends, which lost 0 bases and 2 bases, there was a span of 20 bases. The CDR3 consists of 17 residues. The chain's CDR3 is CSARDRPLGSGTYEQYF. CDR3 nucleotides: TGCAGTGCTAGAGATCGTCCCTTGGGTAGCGGAACCTACGAGCAGTACTTC.

The chain recombines TRBV5-1 with TRBJ1-2, with a tentative D call TRBD1 (6 bases). With 4 bases removed from V and 2 bases from J, the gap between germline ends came to 15 bases. CDR1 is SGHRS, CDR2 YFSETQ, per germline. The CDR3 sequence is 15 residues long. In DNA, the CDR3 is TGCGCCAGCAGCGCCCAGGGGCTGGGGAACTATGGCTACACCTTC. Protein: CASSAQGLGNYGYTF. The whole variable domain, filled in from reference TRBV5-1 and TRBJ1-2, reads KAGVTQTPRYLIKTRGQQVTLSCSPISGHRSVSWYQQTPGQGLQFLFEYFSETQRNKGNFPGRFSGRQFSNSRSEMNVSTLELGDSALYLCASSAQGLGNYGYTFGSGTRLTVV.

This clonotype was counted a single time. The chain links TRBV27 to TRBJ2-1; D unclear. Trimming removed 6 bases from V and 5 bases from J, with 8 bases in between. Per germline, CDR1 MNHEY and CDR2 SMNVEV (reference sequence). The CDR3 has 12 residues. The CDR3 region has the DNA TGTGCCAGCAGACCACAACACAATGAGCAGTTCTTC. Protein product: CASRPQHNEQFF.

The chain joins TRBV29-1 to TRBJ1-2, with unresolved D. Trimming cost V 4 bases and J 2 bases, with 20 bases left between them. The CDR3 runs 16 residues. Per germline, CDR1 SQVTM and CDR2 ANQGSEA. CDR3 in DNA: TGCAGCGTTGTTCGGACGGCCTCCCGGACCAACTATGGCTACACCTTC. Its protein product is CSVVRTASRTNYGYTF.

The chain links TRBV5-1 to TRBJ2-1; 7 bases are shared with TRBD2. Germline lookup yields CDR1 SGHRS and CDR2 YFSETQ. CDR3 length: 15 amino acids. The V and J ends lost 4 bases and 4 bases, in that order; junction bases with no gene match: 8. DNA for the CDR3: TGCGCCAGCAGCCCGCAGGCGCGGGGGTACAATGAGCAGTTCTTC. Its protein product is CASSPQARGYNEQFF.

The CDR3 is CASSQAVHYTQYF. The CDR3 coding sequence is TGCGCCAGCAGCCAAGCTGTTCATTATACGCAGTATTTT. This chain links TRBV4-1 with TRBJ2-3; D not resolved. Trimming removed 1 base at V and 7 bases at J, with 9 bases between. The CDR3 has 13 residues. Looked up from germline, CDR1 is MGHRA and CDR2 is YSYEKL.

This rearrangement joins TRBV5-4 to TRBJ2-1, with TRBD2 matching 9 bases. This CDR3 is built from 16 residues. Trimming cost V 4 bases and J 5 bases; bases outside gene matches: 10. CDR1 is SGHNT, CDR2 YYREEE, per germline (reference sequence). CDR3 in amino acids: CASSLLASGVNNEQFF. CDR3 DNA: TGTGCCAGCAGCCTCCTGGCTAGCGGGGTGAACAATGAGCAGTTCTTC.

V is TRBV11-2 and J is TRBJ2-1; 10 bases map to TRBD2. V was pared by 2 bases and J by 5 bases, with 9 bases of the junction left unmatched. Germline CDR1 and CDR2: SGHAT and FQNNGV. The CDR3 sequence is 17 residues long. In nucleotides, the CDR3 is TGTGCCAGCAGCTTATCTCGACAGCGGGGGGGCCACAATGAGCAGTTCTTC. Translating gives CASSLSRQRGGHNEQFF.

V is TRBV6-5 and J is TRBJ1-2; maybe TRBD1 (5 bases). Germline CDR1 MNHEY, CDR2 SVGAGI. This CDR3 contains 13 residues. Trimming took 6 bases from V and 3 from J, leaving 11 bases between them. The CDR3 sequence: CASRGDGYYGYTF. DNA of the CDR3: TGTGCCAGCAGGGGGGACGGCTACTATGGCTACACCTTC.

Worth noting for this clonotype: The junction and the germline gene differ at one end; a read error may be behind it. The genes are TRBV29-1 and TRBJ2-7; TRBD1 aligns across 7 bases. Germline assignment: CDR1 SQVTM and CDR2 ANQGSEA. This CDR3 spans 15 amino acids. CDR3 protein: CSVDRVTTGSSEQYF. CDR3 DNA: TGCAGCGTTGATAGGGTGACGACAGGGTCCTCCGAGCAGTACTTC.

The genes are TRBV7-9 and TRBJ2-7; TRBD2 might be the D (6 bases). Trimming took off 7 bases at V and 2 bases at J, with 18 bases between the two ends. The V gene's germline CDR1 is SEHNR and CDR2 FQNEAQ (reference sequence). CDR3 length: 15 residues. In DNA form, the CDR3 reads TGTGCCAGCACCTCCCTCAGCGGGTATGCCTACGAGCAGTACTTC. Translating it yields CASTSLSGYAYEQYF.

The gene calls are TRBV7-2 and TRBJ1-1, with D maybe TRBD1 (6 bases). Germline lookup yields CDR1 SGHTA and CDR2 FQGNSA. V dropped 1 base and J dropped 1 base, with 13 bases sitting between them. The CDR3 covers 16 residues. This CDR3 is CASSLVGTGKNTEAFF. The CDR3 region has the DNA TGTGCCAGCAGCTTAGTCGGTACAGGGAAGAACACTGAAGCTTTCTTT.

The DNA for the CDR3 is TGTGCCAGCAGCTTAGCTGGCAAAGATACGCAGTATTTT. It yields the protein CASSLAGKDTQYF. This chain links TRBV11-2 with TRBJ2-3; unclear D gene. The CDR3 covers 13 residues. CDR1 is SGHAT, CDR2 FQNNGV, per germline. V gave up 1 base and J gave up 5 bases, with 7 bases separating them.

This clonotype was observed a single time. The chain recombines TRBV20-1 with TRBJ2-1; 9 positions agree with TRBD1. This CDR3 is 13 amino acids long. Germline CDR1 is DFQATT and CDR2 is SNEGSKA (reference sequence). With 8 bases clipped from V and 7 bases from J, the junction kept 9 bases outside the gene matches. In DNA, the CDR3 is TGCAGTCCAACACAGGGGGCTGAAAATGAGCAGTTCTTC. The encoded protein is CSPTQGAENEQFF.

This chain connects TRBV18 to TRBJ2-3, with a weak D call TRBD1 (5 bases). V lost 2 bases, J lost 7 bases, and 13 bases lay in between. The germline gives CDR1 KGHSH, CDR2 LQKENI. The CDR3 has 14 residues. CDR3 amino acids: CASSPGAQRYTQYF. The CDR3 nucleotides are TGTGCCAGCTCACCAGGGGCCCAAAGGTATACGCAGTATTTT. The whole variable domain, remainder taken from reference TRBV18 and TRBJ2-3, is NAGVMQNPRHLVRRRGQEARLRCSPMKGHSHVYWYRQLPEEGLKFMVYLQKENIIDESGMPKERFSAEFPKEGPSILRIQQVVRGDSAAYFCASSPGAQRYTQYFGPGTRLTVL.

This chain joins TRBV27 and TRBJ2-6; 8 bases are shared with TRBD1. Trimming cost V 6 bases and J 11 bases; bases outside gene matches: 6. The CDR3 spans 13 residues. Per germline, CDR1 MNHEY and CDR2 SMNVEV (reference sequence). CDR3 sequence: CASRDRAGDVLTF. CDR3 DNA sequence: TGTGCCAGCAGGGACAGGGCTGGGGACGTCCTGACTTTC.

The chain joins TRBV7-8 to TRBJ2-3; TRBD2 matches at 7 bases. The CDR3 runs to 14 residues. Germline CDR1 SGHVS, CDR2 FQNEAQ. Trimming cost V 5 bases and J 6 bases; bases outside gene matches: 8. CDR3 nucleotides: TGTGCCAGCAGCAGGGACTATTACCGGGATACGCAGTATTTT. It specifies CASSRDYYRDTQYF.

The chain links TRBV20-1 to TRBJ2-3; maybe TRBD2 (6 bases). The CDR3 runs to 15 residues. Looked up from germline, CDR1 is DFQATT and CDR2 is SNEGSKA (reference sequence). V lost 0 bases, J lost 4 bases, and 14 bases lay in between. In nucleotides, the CDR3 is TGCAGTGCTAGAGATCCGACTAGGTCCCCAGATACGCAGTATTTT. Translated: CSARDPTRSPDTQYF.

V usage is TRBV25-1 and J usage is TRBJ2-5; 7 bases fit TRBD1. The V and J ends lost 8 bases and 1 base, in that order; junction bases with no gene match: 1. Germline V gene data show CDR1 as MGHDK and CDR2 as SYGVNS. The CDR3 has 12 amino acids. The CDR3 DNA is TGTGCCAGCGCAGGGGGCCAAGAGACCCAGTACTTC. Translated, it gives CASAGGQETQYF.